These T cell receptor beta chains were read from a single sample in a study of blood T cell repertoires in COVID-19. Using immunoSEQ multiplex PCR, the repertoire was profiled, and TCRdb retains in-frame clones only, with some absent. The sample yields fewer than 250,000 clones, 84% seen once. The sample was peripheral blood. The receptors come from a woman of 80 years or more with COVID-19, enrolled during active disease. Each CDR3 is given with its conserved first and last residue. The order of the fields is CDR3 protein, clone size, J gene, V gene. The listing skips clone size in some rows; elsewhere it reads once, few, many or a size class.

CDR3 protein: CAISEGTGGRQPQHF; clone size: .; J gene: TRBJ1-5; V gene: TRBV10-3
CDR3 protein: CASSLGTSGHPSTDTQYF; clone size: .; J gene: TRBJ2-3; V gene: TRBV7-6
CDR3 protein: CASSLGLQGARGGYTF; clone size: .; J gene: TRBJ1-2; V gene: TRBV5-6
CDR3 protein: CATSDSGLGRSNEQFF; clone size: .; J gene: TRBJ2-1; V gene: TRBV24-1
CDR3 protein: CASTTGSGGANTQYF; clone size: .; J gene: TRBJ2-3; V gene: TRBV7-2
CDR3 protein: CASSPSLGRGGQETQYF; clone size: .; J gene: TRBJ2-5; V gene: TRBV11-2
CDR3 protein: CASSLATSGGREQYF; clone size: .; J gene: TRBJ2-7; V gene: TRBV7-2
CDR3 protein: CASRTSGQETQYF; clone size: .; J gene: TRBJ2-5; V gene: TRBV5-1
CDR3 protein: CASNRETISYEQYF; clone size: .; J gene: TRBJ2-7; V gene: TRBV30
CDR3 protein: CAWKAGGGYGYTF; clone size: .; J gene: TRBJ1-2; V gene: TRBV30
CDR3 protein: CASSFHVQASNYGYTF; clone size: few; J gene: TRBJ1-2; V gene: TRBV27
CDR3 protein: CASTRRTGNGYTF; clone size: .; J gene: TRBJ1-2; V gene: TRBV5-8
CDR3 protein: CATGPGTGFGYTF; clone size: .; J gene: TRBJ1-2; V gene: TRBV11-2
CDR3 protein: CASSFARGFTDTQYF; clone size: .; J gene: TRBJ2-3; V gene: TRBV7-2
CDR3 protein: CASSLDRSVGYTF; clone size: .; J gene: TRBJ1-2; V gene: TRBV11-2
CDR3 protein: CASSLDLADTQYF; clone size: .; J gene: TRBJ2-3; V gene: TRBV11-2
CDR3 protein: CATAGTSSEAFF; clone size: .; J gene: TRBJ1-1; V gene: TRBV24-1
CDR3 protein: CASSPKGQGNTEAFF; clone size: .; J gene: TRBJ1-1; V gene: TRBV18
CDR3 protein: CASNRDQPLNTEAFF; clone size: .; J gene: TRBJ1-1; V gene: TRBV27
CDR3 protein: CAGGKRGGTDTQYF; clone size: .; J gene: TRBJ2-3; V gene: TRBV30
CDR3 protein: CAWETGTAYEQYF; clone size: .; J gene: TRBJ2-7; V gene: TRBV30
CDR3 protein: CAWRGAGGSETQYF; clone size: .; J gene: TRBJ2-5; V gene: TRBV30
CDR3 protein: CASTDSHNSPLHF; clone size: .; J gene: TRBJ1-6; V gene: TRBV7-9
CDR3 protein: CATSPPTYNYGYTF; clone size: .; J gene: TRBJ1-2; V gene: TRBV24-1
CDR3 protein: CASWKGHGEQFF; clone size: .; J gene: TRBJ2-1; V gene: TRBV25-1
CDR3 protein: CASSLGAGSGYTF; clone size: .; J gene: TRBJ1-2; V gene: TRBV12-3/TRBV12-4
CDR3 protein: CASSGQIAGELFF; clone size: .; J gene: TRBJ2-2; V gene: TRBV7-6
CDR3 protein: CASSSEQGLAQYF; clone size: .; J gene: TRBJ2-5; V gene: TRBV7-3
CDR3 protein: CASSLLLGGETQYF; clone size: few; J gene: TRBJ2-5; V gene: TRBV7-9
CDR3 protein: CASAEGGRGTGELFF; clone size: .; J gene: TRBJ2-2; V gene: TRBV19
CDR3 protein: CASSQGRTGGVIRETQYF; clone size: .; J gene: TRBJ2-5; V gene: TRBV14
CDR3 protein: CASSWWDTQETQYF; clone size: .; J gene: TRBJ2-5; V gene: TRBV6-6
CDR3 protein: CASSLLYDSPDTQYF; clone size: .; J gene: TRBJ2-3; V gene: TRBV7-6
CDR3 protein: CASSSPSTSGAYTGELFF; clone size: .; J gene: TRBJ2-2; V gene: TRBV28
CDR3 protein: CASSEALRSHGYTF; clone size: .; J gene: TRBJ1-2; V gene: TRBV2
CDR3 protein: CASNPGGQGNSPLHF; clone size: .; J gene: TRBJ1-6; V gene: TRBV5-1
CDR3 protein: CASSLRVKGNTIYF; clone size: .; J gene: TRBJ1-3; V gene: TRBV6-5
CDR3 protein: CASSLVAGGRNGQFF; clone size: .; J gene: TRBJ2-1; V gene: TRBV7-2
CDR3 protein: CASSFGGNNQPQHF; clone size: .; J gene: TRBJ1-5; V gene: TRBV5-1
CDR3 protein: CASSRVGDRDEKLFF; clone size: .; J gene: TRBJ1-4; V gene: TRBV5-1
CDR3 protein: CASSLTGNYGYTF; clone size: .; J gene: TRBJ1-2; V gene: TRBV28
CDR3 protein: CASSSGMNTGELFF; clone size: .; J gene: TRBJ2-2; V gene: TRBV18
CDR3 protein: CASSTRGQGHNSPLHF; clone size: few; J gene: TRBJ1-6; V gene: TRBV27
CDR3 protein: CASSAEQGVGSPLHF; clone size: .; J gene: TRBJ1-6; V gene: TRBV9
CDR3 protein: CASSQGDLGGIAGANVLTF; clone size: .; J gene: TRBJ2-6; V gene: TRBV4-3
CDR3 protein: CASTTGTLNTEAFF; clone size: .; J gene: TRBJ1-1; V gene: TRBV19
CDR3 protein: CASSVQGDSEAFF; clone size: once; J gene: TRBJ1-1; V gene: TRBV18
CDR3 protein: CASSPPGQGKVHTIYF; clone size: .; J gene: TRBJ1-3; V gene: TRBV28
CDR3 protein: CASRRSGTDPYEQYF; clone size: .; J gene: TRBJ2-7; V gene: TRBV19
CDR3 protein: CASSLVFGLGEQYF; clone size: .; J gene: TRBJ2-7; V gene: TRBV5-6
CDR3 protein: CATSRVRQGATDTQYF; clone size: many; J gene: TRBJ2-3; V gene: TRBV15
CDR3 protein: CASTYGAGGPTDTQYF; clone size: .; J gene: TRBJ2-3; V gene: TRBV5-1
CDR3 protein: CASSIPLVGQVDGYTF; clone size: .; J gene: TRBJ1-2; V gene: TRBV28